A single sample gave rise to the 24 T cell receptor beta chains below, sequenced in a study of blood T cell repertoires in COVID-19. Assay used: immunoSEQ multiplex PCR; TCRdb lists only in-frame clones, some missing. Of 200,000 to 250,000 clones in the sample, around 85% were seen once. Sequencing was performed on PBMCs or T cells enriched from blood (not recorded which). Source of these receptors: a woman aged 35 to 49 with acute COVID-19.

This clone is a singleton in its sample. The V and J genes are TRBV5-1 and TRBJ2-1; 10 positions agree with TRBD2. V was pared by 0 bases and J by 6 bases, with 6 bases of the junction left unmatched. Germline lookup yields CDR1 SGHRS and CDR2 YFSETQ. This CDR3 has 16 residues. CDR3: CASSLAGLAVLNEQFF. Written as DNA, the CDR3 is TGCGCCAGCAGCTTGGCCGGACTAGCGGTTCTCAATGAGCAGTTCTTC.

In nucleotides, the CDR3 is TGTGCCAGCAGCGGACAGAGTCTAAATAATTCACCCCTCCACTTT. Protein: CASSGQSLNNSPLHF. The V call is TRBV6-2 or TRBV6-3, the J call TRBJ1-6; D might be TRBD1 (6 bases). This CDR3 has 15 amino acids. The ends were cut back, 6 bases at V and 5 bases at J, with 14 bases in the middle. Germline loops: CDR1 MNHEY, CDR2 SVGEGT.

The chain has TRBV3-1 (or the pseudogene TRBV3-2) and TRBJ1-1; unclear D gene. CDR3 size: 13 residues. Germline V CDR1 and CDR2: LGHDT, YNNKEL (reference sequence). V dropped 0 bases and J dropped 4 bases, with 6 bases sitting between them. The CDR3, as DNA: TGTGCCAGCAGCCAAGAACGGAGCACTGAAGCTTTCTTT. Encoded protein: CASSQERSTEAFF.

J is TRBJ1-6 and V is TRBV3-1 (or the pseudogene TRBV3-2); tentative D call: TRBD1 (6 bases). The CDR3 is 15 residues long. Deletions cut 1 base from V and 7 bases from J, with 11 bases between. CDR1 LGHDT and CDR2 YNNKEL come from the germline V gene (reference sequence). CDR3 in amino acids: CASSQGPGDNSPLHF. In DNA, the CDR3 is TGTGCCAGCAGCCAAGGTCCAGGGGACAATTCACCCCTCCACTTT.

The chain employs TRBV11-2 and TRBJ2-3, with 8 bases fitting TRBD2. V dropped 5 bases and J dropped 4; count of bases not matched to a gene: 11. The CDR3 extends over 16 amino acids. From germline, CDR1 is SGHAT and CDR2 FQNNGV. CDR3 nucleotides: TGTGCCAGCAGCATTCGAAGCGGGAGCGGGGCAGATACGCAGTATTTT. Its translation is CASSIRSGSGADTQYF.

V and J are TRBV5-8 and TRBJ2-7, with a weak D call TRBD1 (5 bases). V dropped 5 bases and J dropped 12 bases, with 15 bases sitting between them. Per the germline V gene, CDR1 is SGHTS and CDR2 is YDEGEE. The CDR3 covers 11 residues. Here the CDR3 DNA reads TGTGCCAGCAGTCAAAGGGGCCAACTGTACTTC. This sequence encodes CASSQRGQLYF.

The CDR3 reads CASVTEGGDTQYF. In DNA, the CDR3 is TGCGCCAGCGTCACAGAGGGGGGGGATACGCAGTATTTT. The V call is TRBV5-1, the J call TRBJ2-3; tentative D call: TRBD2 (7 bases). The germline V gene encodes CDR1 SGHRS and CDR2 YFSETQ. The CDR3 is made up of 13 amino acids. The ends were cut back, 7 bases at V and 6 bases at J, with 15 bases in the middle.

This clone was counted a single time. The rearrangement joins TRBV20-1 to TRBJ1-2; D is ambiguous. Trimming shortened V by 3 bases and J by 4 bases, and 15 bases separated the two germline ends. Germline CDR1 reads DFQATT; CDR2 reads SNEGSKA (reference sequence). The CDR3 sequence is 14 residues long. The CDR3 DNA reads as TGCAGTGCTAGTCGGCCAGGAAGTTCCTATGGCTACACCTTC. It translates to CSASRPGSSYGYTF.

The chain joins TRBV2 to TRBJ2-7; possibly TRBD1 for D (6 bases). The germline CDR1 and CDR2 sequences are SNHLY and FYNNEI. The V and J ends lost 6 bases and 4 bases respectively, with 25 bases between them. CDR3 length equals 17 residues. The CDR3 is CASSRRSRGKVNYEQYF. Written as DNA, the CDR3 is TGTGCCAGCAGCAGACGAAGCAGGGGCAAAGTCAATTACGAGCAGTACTTC. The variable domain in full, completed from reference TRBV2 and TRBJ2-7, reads EPEVTQTPSHQVTQMGQEVILRCVPISNHLYFYWYRQILGQKVEFLVSFYNNEISEKSEIFDDQFSVERPDGSNFTLKIRSTKLEDSAMYFCASSRRSRGKVNYEQYFGPGTRLTVT.

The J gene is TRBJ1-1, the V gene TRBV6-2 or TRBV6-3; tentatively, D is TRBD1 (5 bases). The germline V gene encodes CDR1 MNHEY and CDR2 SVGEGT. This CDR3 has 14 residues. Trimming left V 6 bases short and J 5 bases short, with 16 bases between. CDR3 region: CASSKQDLETEAFF. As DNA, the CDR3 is TGTGCCAGCAGCAAACAGGATCTGGAGACTGAAGCTTTCTTT.

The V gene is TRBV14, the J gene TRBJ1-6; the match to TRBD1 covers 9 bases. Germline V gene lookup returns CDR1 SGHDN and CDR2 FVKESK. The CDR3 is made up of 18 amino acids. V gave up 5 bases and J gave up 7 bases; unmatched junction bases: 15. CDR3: CASSGPGQGGGANSPLHF. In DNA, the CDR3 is TGTGCCAGCAGCGGCCCGGGACAGGGAGGTGGTGCGAATTCACCCCTCCACTTT.

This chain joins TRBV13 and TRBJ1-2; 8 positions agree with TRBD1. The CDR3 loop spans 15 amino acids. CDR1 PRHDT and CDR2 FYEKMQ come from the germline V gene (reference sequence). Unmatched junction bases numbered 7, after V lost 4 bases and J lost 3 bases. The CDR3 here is CASSSRDRMDYGYTF. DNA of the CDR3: TGTGCCAGCAGCTCCAGGGACAGGATGGACTATGGCTACACCTTC.

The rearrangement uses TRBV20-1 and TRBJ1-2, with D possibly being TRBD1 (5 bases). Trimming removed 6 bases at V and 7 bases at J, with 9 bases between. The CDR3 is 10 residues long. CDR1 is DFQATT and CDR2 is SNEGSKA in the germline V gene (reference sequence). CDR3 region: CSALGGGYTF. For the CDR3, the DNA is TGCAGTGCCCTGGGGGGTGGCTACACCTTC.

CDR3 nucleotide sequence: TGTGCCAGCAGCTTAAGTGGTCTATCAGGCGAGCAGTACTTC. Its translation is CASSLSGLSGEQYF. V is TRBV7-3 and J is TRBJ2-7; no firm D call. With 1 base removed from V and 6 bases from J, the gap between germline ends came to 13 bases. CDR1 and CDR2 (germline): SGHTA, FQGTGA. This CDR3 comprises 14 residues.

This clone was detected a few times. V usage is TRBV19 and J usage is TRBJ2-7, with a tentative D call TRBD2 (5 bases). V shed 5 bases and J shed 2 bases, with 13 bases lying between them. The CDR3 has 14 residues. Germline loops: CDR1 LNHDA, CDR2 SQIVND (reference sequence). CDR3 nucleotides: TGTGCCAGTAGTGCCCACGGGGTACCCTACGAGCAGTACTTC. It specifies CASSAHGVPYEQYF.

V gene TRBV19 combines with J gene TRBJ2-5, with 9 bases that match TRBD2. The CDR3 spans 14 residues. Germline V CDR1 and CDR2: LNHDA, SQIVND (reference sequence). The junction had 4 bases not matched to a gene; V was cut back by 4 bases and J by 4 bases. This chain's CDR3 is CASSRAGGGETQYF. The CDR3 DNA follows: TGTGCCAGTAGTAGAGCGGGGGGAGGAGAGACCCAGTACTTC.

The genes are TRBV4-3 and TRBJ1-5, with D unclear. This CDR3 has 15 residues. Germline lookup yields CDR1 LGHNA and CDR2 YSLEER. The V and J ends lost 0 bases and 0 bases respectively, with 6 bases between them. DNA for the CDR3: TGCGCCAGCAGCCAAGAACTTTATAGCAATCAGCCCCAGCATTTT. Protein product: CASSQELYSNQPQHF.

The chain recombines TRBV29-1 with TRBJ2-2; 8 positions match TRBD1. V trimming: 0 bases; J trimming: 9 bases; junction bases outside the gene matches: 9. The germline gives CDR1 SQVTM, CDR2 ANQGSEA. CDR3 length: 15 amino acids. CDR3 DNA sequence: TGCAGCGTTGAAGACAGGGGGCCGGGTAACCGGGAGCTGTTTTTT. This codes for CSVEDRGPGNRELFF.

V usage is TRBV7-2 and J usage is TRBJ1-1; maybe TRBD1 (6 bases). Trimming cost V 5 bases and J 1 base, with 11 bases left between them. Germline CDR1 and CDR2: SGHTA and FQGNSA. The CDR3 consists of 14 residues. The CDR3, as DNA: TGTGCCAGCAGCACTGGGACACCGAACACTGAAGCTTTCTTT. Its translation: CASSTGTPNTEAFF.

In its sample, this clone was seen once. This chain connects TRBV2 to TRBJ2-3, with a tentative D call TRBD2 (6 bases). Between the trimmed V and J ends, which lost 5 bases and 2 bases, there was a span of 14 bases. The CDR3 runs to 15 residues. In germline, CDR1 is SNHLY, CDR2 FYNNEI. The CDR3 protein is CASSQGRILTDTQYF. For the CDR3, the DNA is TGTGCCAGCAGTCAAGGGAGGATACTCACAGATACGCAGTATTTT.

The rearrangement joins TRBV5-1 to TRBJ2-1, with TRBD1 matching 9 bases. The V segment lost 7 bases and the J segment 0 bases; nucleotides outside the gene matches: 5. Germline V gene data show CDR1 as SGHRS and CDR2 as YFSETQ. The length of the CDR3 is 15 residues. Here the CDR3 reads CASGETGGSYNEQFF. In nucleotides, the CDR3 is TGCGCCAGCGGTGAGACAGGGGGCTCCTACAATGAGCAGTTCTTC.

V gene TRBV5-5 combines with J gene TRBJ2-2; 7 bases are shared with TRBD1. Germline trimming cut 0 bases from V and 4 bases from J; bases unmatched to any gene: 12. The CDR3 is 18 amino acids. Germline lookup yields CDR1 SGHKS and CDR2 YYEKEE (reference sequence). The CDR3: CASSLGQGKGLLTGELFF. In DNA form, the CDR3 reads TGTGCCAGCAGCTTGGGACAGGGAAAAGGGCTTCTCACCGGGGAGCTGTTTTTT.

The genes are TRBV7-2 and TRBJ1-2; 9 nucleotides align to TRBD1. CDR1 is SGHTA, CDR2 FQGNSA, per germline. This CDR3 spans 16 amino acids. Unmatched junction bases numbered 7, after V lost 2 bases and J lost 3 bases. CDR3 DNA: TGTGCCAGCAGCTTATGGGGTGGGGACAGGGACTATGGCTACACCTTC. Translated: CASSLWGGDRDYGYTF.

The CDR3 here is CASSSVTAPGRYGYTF. The CDR3 coding sequence is TGCGCCAGCAGCTCAGTGACAGCCCCAGGAAGGTATGGCTACACCTTC. V is TRBV5-1 and J is TRBJ1-2; a possible D gene is TRBD1 (5 bases). V dropped 3 bases and J dropped 5 bases, with 20 bases sitting between them. Germline lookup yields CDR1 SGHRS and CDR2 YFSETQ. The CDR3 is made up of 16 amino acids.